The rows below give T cell receptor beta chains drawn from one sample of a study of shared clonotypes between healthy human individuals. Repertoires were generated with immunoSEQ multiplex PCR, while TCRdb's copy carries only in-frame clones and drops some. The sample holds some 490,000 clones, more than 75% seen once. Sequenced input: PBMCs. The source is a woman aged 40 to 55 in good health. Some clones in this sample may be carry-over from other donors' samples. CDR3s include the opening cysteine and the closing phenylalanine or tryptophan. The D gene is left open where the match is weak. Not all rows give a size; the values are once, few, many and, for expanded clones, a class.

j_call clone_size v_call d_call cdr3_length cdr3_nt cdr3_aa
TRBJ2-1 - TRBV11-3 TRBD2 16 TGTGCCAGCAGCTTAGATTGGGGACTAGTGGGCGGTGAGCAGTTCTTC CASSLDWGLVGGEQFF
TRBJ2-3 few TRBV5-6 TRBD2 14 TGTGCCAGCAGCTTGACTAGCGGTTCAGATACGCAGTATTTT CASSLTSGSDTQYF
TRBJ1-5 - TRBV2 - 14 TGTGCCAGCAGTGTTAGAGTTAGCAATCAGCCCCAGCATTTT CASSVRVSNQPQHF
TRBJ2-7 - TRBV28 TRBD2 17 TGTGCCAGCAGTTCACCTGCTGGACTAGCGGGAGTGGGAGAGCAGTACTTC CASSSPAGLAGVGEQYF
TRBJ2-2 - TRBV7-3 TRBD1 14 TGTGCCAGCACCGGACAGGGGTACACCGGGGAGCTGTTTTTT CASTGQGYTGELFF
TRBJ2-1 - TRBV5-1 TRBD2 17 TGCGCCAGCAGCACCGGACTAGCGGGAGTCGTCGGTGATGAGCAGTTCTTC CASSTGLAGVVGDEQFF
TRBJ1-3 - TRBV7-9 - 13 TGTGCCAGCAGCTTAGATGCAGGAAACACCATATATTTT CASSLDAGNTIYF
TRBJ1-3 - TRBV27 TRBD1 15 TGTGCCAGCAGCCGCGGGACAGGATCTGGAAACACCATATATTTT CASSRGTGSGNTIYF
TRBJ2-2 - TRBV7-3 - 14 TGTGCCAGCAGCTACACAGGGAACACCGGGGAGCTGTTTTTT CASSYTGNTGELFF
TRBJ1-1 many TRBV4-2 - 14 TGTGCCAGCAGCCTAAACCGGGACATCACTGAAGCTTTCTTT CASSLNRDITEAFF
TRBJ1-1 few TRBV5-1 - 15 TGCGCCAGCAGCACGGGACTGGGCATGAACACTGAAGCTTTCTTT CASSTGLGMNTEAFF
TRBJ2-6 few TRBV6-1 - 16 TGTGCCAGCAGTGAAGAGGGTGGCTCTGGGGCCAACGTCCTGACTTTC CASSEEGGSGANVLTF
TRBJ2-5 - TRBV2 TRBD2 16 TGTGCCAGCAGTGAATATGGCGGGAGAGATTTGGAGACCCAGTACTTC CASSEYGGRDLETQYF
TRBJ1-6 - TRBV2 - 13 TGTGCCAGCAGTGATCAGGGCGGTTCACCCCTCCACTTT CASSDQGGSPLHF
TRBJ2-7 once TRBV5-6 TRBD2 18 TGTGCCAGCAGCCAATCCCGAGGACTAGCGGGTTTCTCCTACGAGCAGTACTTC CASSQSRGLAGFSYEQYF
TRBJ2-7 - TRBV7-2 - 14 TGTGCCAGCAGCCCCAATACAGGTCCCTACGAGCAGTACTTC CASSPNTGPYEQYF
TRBJ2-1 - TRBV28 - 16 TGCGCCAGCAGTTACCCTCACGGAGGTTCCTACAGTGAGCAGTTCTTC CASSYPHGGSYSEQFF
TRBJ2-2 - TRBV5-1 - 14 TGCGCCAGCAACTACGGCGGTGACACCGGGGAGCTGTTTTTT CASNYGGDTGELFF
TRBJ1-5 - TRBV27 - 14 TGTGCCAGCAGTCCGTGGACGAGAGGACAGCCCCAGCATTTT CASSPWTRGQPQHF
TRBJ2-2 - TRBV4-3 - 15 TGCGCCAGCAGCCAAAAAATCTCTAGCGCCGGGGAGCTGTTTTTT CASSQKISSAGELFF
TRBJ2-7 - TRBV10-1 - 17 TGCGCCAGCAGTCCCAAAGGGAGCGGGACACTTCTCGCCGAGCAGTACTTC CASSPKGSGTLLAEQYF
TRBJ2-3 - TRBV11-3 - 15 TGTGCCAGCAGCTTAGATGGGTCGGACACAGATACGCAGTATTTT CASSLDGSDTDTQYF
TRBJ2-5 - TRBV5-1 - 12 TGCGCCAGCAGCTTGGTGGGGGAGACCCAGTACTTC CASSLVGETQYF
TRBJ2-7 - TRBV28 TRBD2 17 TGTGCCAGCACCAACTCCGGGGGGGGCGGCCTTACCTACGAGCAGTACTTC CASTNSGGGGLTYEQYF
TRBJ2-1 - TRBV11-1 - 15 TGTGCCAGCACCGAAGGGGCGGCCCTTCTCAATGAGCAGTTCTTC CASTEGAALLNEQFF
TRBJ1-1 - TRBV10-2 - 14 TGCGCCAGCAGTGAAGCCGTCCGGAACACTGAAGCTTTCTTT CASSEAVRNTEAFF
TRBJ2-2 - TRBV7-3 TRBD2 17 TGTGCCAGCAGCTCAAGCTCCGGGACTAGCGGTACCGGGGAGCTGTTTTTT CASSSSSGTSGTGELFF
TRBJ2-1 - TRBV5-4 - 14 TGTGCCAGCAGCCGCCGGGACAACCACAATGAGCAGTTCTTC CASSRRDNHNEQFF
TRBJ2-1 - TRBV18 TRBD2 14 TGTGCCAGCTCACGTAGACTAGCGAACAATGAGCAGTTCTTC CASSRRLANNEQFF
TRBJ2-7 once TRBV4-2 - 15 TGTGCCAGCAGCTCGGGTGAGGGCCCGGACTACGAGCAGTACTTC CASSSGEGPDYEQYF
TRBJ2-7 - TRBV28 TRBD1 14 TGTGCCAGCAGTCCTGACAGGGTTGGGTACGAGCAGTACTTC CASSPDRVGYEQYF
TRBJ1-2 - TRBV12-5 TRBD1 13 TGTGCTAGTGGGAAACAGGGGACCCATGGCTACACCTTC CASGKQGTHGYTF
TRBJ2-7 - TRBV7-9 - 15 TGTGCCAGCAGCCCCGTCGGCGGAGGAGCCTACGAGCAGTACTTC CASSPVGGGAYEQYF
TRBJ2-2 - TRBV7-2 TRBD2 17 TGTGCCAGCAGCTTACCAGGCGGGAGGGCCTCTACCGGGGAGCTGTTTTTT CASSLPGGRASTGELFF
TRBJ2-4 - TRBV9 - 14 TGTGCCAGCAGCGCAGCAGGGGTGGGAAACATTCAGTACTTC CASSAAGVGNIQYF
TRBJ2-1 few TRBV9 TRBD2 15 TGTGCCAGCAGCGTAGGGGGCGGGAGCTCCAATGAGCAGTTCTTC CASSVGGGSSNEQFF
TRBJ2-7 - TRBV29-1 - 14 TGCAGCGTTGGAGAGGGAGCCGTAGGATCCGAGCAGTACTTC CSVGEGAVGSEQYF
TRBJ2-3 - TRBV29-1 - 15 TGCAGCGTTCGTAGGGACCCCAATCCAGGAGATACGCAGTATTTT CSVRRDPNPGDTQYF
TRBJ1-5 - TRBV9 - 13 TGTGCCAGCAGCGCCTGGATGGGGCAGCCCCAGCATTTT CASSAWMGQPQHF
TRBJ1-1 - TRBV5-6 - 13 TGTGCCAGCAGCGCCGGTTTCAGGTCTGAAGCTTTCTTT CASSAGFRSEAFF
TRBJ2-2 - TRBV27 - 17 TGTGCCAGCAGTTTAGAGGGCAGGGGGGCGATCACCGGGGAGCTGTTTTTT CASSLEGRGAITGELFF
TRBJ2-2 - TRBV7-3 - 14 TGTGCCAGCCGGAGGGACAGCATGGCCGGGGAGCTGTTTTTT CASRRDSMAGELFF
TRBJ2-3 - TRBV2 TRBD2 13 TGTGCCAGCAGTGTGCGGGGGGAAGATACGCAGTATTTT CASSVRGEDTQYF
TRBJ2-7 - TRBV7-6 - 14 TGTGCCAGCAGCCGCGGGGCGATTAAGGACGAGCAGTACTTC CASSRGAIKDEQYF
TRBJ2-2 - TRBV11-1 - 14 TGTGCCAGCAGCTTTCTGTGGGTTGACGGGGAGCTGTTTTTT CASSFLWVDGELFF
TRBJ1-2 - TRBV28 TRBD1 13 TGTGCCAGCAGTCGCACAGGGGCAGAGGGCTACACCTTC CASSRTGAEGYTF
TRBJ2-7 - TRBV5-6 TRBD1 16 TGTGCCAGCAGCTTGTTAGGGGGACAGGGGTCCTACGAGCAGTACTTC CASSLLGGQGSYEQYF
TRBJ2-1 - TRBV28 - 14 TGTGCCAGCACGCAGGCCCCCTTCTACAATGAGCAGTTCTTC CASTQAPFYNEQFF